This paragraph covers one TCR beta chain sequence. The antigen is not known. The repertoire was sequenced with immunoSEQ multiplex PCR; TCRdb's copy has only in-frame clones and lacks some. The profile covers under 600,000 clones, with more than 95% appearing a single time and 0.055% to 0.07% taken by the ten largest. This CDR3 has 13 amino acids. Germline CDR1 reads SGHDN; CDR2 reads FVKESK. V lost 4 bases, J lost 6 bases, and 12 bases lay in between. This sample was taken from a study of shared clonotypes between healthy human individuals. Study observations and caveats: Across subsets, estimated richness was generally greater for naive than for memory populations.

The V and J genes are TRBV14 and TRBJ1-1; no firm D call. The sequence was collected from a woman in her thirties in good health. Sample: naive CD4+ T cells sorted from blood. Noted subset: CD45RA+ positively selected. DNA of the CDR3: TGTGCCAGCAGCCCCTTTCCCAGATCTGAAGCTTTCTTT. Translating gives CASSPFPRSEAFF.